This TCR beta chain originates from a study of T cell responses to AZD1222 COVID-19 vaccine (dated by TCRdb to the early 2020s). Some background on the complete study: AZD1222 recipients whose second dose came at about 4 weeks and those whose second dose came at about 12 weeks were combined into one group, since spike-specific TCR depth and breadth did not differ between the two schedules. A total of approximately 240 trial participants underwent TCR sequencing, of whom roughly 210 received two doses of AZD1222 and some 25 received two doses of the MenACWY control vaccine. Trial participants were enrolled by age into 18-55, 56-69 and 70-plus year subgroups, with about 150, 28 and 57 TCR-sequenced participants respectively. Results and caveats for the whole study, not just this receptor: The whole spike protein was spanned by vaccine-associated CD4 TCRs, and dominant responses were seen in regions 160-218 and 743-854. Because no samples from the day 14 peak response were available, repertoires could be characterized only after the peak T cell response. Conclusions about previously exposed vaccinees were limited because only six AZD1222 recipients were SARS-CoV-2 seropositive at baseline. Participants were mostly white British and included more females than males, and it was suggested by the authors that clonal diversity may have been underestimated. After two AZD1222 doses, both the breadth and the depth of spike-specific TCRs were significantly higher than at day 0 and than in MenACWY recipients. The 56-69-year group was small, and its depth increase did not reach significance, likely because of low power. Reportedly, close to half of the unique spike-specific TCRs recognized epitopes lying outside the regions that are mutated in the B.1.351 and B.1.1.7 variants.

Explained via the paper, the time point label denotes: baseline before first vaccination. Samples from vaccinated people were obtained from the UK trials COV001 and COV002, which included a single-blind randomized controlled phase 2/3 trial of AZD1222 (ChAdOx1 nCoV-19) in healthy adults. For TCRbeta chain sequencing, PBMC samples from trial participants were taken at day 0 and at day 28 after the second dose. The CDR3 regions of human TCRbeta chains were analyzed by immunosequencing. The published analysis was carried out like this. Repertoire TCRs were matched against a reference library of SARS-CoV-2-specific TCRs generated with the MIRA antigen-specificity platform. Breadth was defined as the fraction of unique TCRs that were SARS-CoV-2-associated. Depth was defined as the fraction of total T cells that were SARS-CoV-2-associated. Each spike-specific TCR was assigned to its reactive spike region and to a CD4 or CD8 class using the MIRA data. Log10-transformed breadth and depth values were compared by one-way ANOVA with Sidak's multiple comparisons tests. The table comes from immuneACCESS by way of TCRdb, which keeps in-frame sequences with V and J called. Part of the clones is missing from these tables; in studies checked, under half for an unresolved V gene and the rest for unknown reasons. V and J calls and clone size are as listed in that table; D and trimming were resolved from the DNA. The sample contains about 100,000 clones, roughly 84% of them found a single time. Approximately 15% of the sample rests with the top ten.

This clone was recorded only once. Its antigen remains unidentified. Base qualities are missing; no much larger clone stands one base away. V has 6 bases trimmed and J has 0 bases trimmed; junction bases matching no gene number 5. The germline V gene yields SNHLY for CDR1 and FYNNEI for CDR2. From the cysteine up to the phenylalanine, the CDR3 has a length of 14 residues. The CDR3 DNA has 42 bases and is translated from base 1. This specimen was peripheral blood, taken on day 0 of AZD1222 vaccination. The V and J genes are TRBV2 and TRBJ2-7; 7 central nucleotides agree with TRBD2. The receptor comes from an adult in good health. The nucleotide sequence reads TGTGCCAGCAGGAGGCGGGAGAGCTCCTACGAGCAGTACTTC. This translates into CASRRRESSYEQYF.